This entry lists 10 T cell receptor beta chains sequenced from one sample in a study of T cell repertoires in cytomegalovirus infection. A single record per CDR3 protein comes from TCRdb applying MiXCR to the reads. The sample lists around 280,000 distinct CDR3 sequences; roughly 13% were seen once. Sequencing used PBMCs. These receptors originate from a human donor in good health (CMV status not recorded). Some clones in this sample may be carry-over from other donors' samples.

A few counts support this clonotype. The J gene is TRBJ1-1, the V gene TRBV5-1; 7 bases are shared with TRBD1. CDR3 size: 15 residues. Per germline, CDR1 SGHRS and CDR2 YFSETQ. V shed 1 base, J shed 1 base, and the junction held 4 bases outside the gene matches. CDR3 coding DNA: TGCGCCAGCAGCTTGACAGGGGCGAGGAACACTGAAGCTTTCTTT. Protein sequence: CASSLTGARNTEAFF.

The chain joins TRBV12-5 to TRBJ1-6; TRBD1 agrees at 7 bases. This CDR3 has 14 amino acids. Trimming took 2 bases from V and 7 from J; bases not matched to a gene: 2. CDR1 is LGHNT, CDR2 FRNRAP, per germline. The CDR3: CASGLRDSNSPLHF. In DNA form, the CDR3 reads TGTGCTAGTGGTTTGAGGGACAGCAATTCACCCCTCCACTTT.

In its sample, this clonotype was seen a few times. The genes are TRBV6-2 or TRBV6-3 and TRBJ2-5, with D possibly TRBD1 on 6 matching bases. This CDR3 has 15 amino acids. Germline assignment: CDR1 MNHEY and CDR2 SVGEGT. V lost 7 bases, J lost 2 bases, and 17 bases lay in between. The CDR3 DNA reads TGTGCCAGCACAAGAACGAACGGACAGCAAGAGACCCAGTACTTC. Translating it yields CASTRTNGQQETQYF.

This clonotype was recorded many times. This chain uses TRBV20-1 with TRBJ2-5, with unresolved D. The CDR3 contains 14 residues. Trimming stripped 0 bases from V and 2 bases from J, with 10 bases between. Germline V gene data show CDR1 as DFQATT and CDR2 as SNEGSKA (reference sequence). CDR3: CSARDSLGQETQYF. The DNA for the CDR3 is TGCAGTGCTAGAGATTCTCTAGGTCAAGAGACCCAGTACTTC.

This clonotype was counted at least ten times. J is TRBJ2-7 and V is TRBV29-1; 9 bases align to TRBD1. This CDR3 region has 13 residues. CDR1 is SQVTM, CDR2 ANQGSEA, per germline. Trimming cost V 2 bases and J 3 bases; bases outside gene matches: 2. Here the CDR3 DNA reads TGCAGCGTTGAACGGACAGGGGACTACGAGCAGTACTTC. Protein product: CSVERTGDYEQYF.

This clonotype was observed a handful of times. This rearrangement joins TRBV9 to TRBJ1-4; 10 positions match TRBD1. There are 15 residues in the CDR3. V was pared by 5 bases and J by 6 bases, with 7 bases of the junction left unmatched. Germline values: CDR1 SGDLS, CDR2 YYNGEE. The CDR3 bases are TGTGCCAGCAGTGCCGAGGGGACAGGGGATGAAAAACTGTTTTTT. It codes for CASSAEGTGDEKLFF. The entire variable domain, with the rest obtained from reference TRBV9 and TRBJ1-4, is as follows: DSGVTQTPKHLITATGQRVTLRCSPRSGDLSVYWYQQSLDQGLQFLIQYYNGEERAKGNILERFSAQQFPDLHSELNLSSLELGDSALYFCASSAEGTGDEKLFFGSGTQLSVL.

This clonotype was seen ten or more times. The chain employs TRBV7-8 and TRBJ1-1; D gene ambiguous. Trimming shortened V by 2 bases and J by 4 bases, and 14 bases separated the two germline ends. The CDR3 is 15 amino acids. Germline V lookup: CDR1 SGHVS, CDR2 FQNEAQ. The CDR3 nucleotides read TGTGCCAGCAGCTTACATCCGGGCACGGGCACTGAAGCTTTCTTT. Amino acids: CASSLHPGTGTEAFF.

The gene calls are TRBV19 and TRBJ2-7; D might be TRBD1 (5 bases). The V end lost 1 base, the J end lost 2 bases, and 12 bases lay between the germline ends. Germline V gene lookup returns CDR1 LNHDA and CDR2 SQIVND (reference sequence). The CDR3 spans 15 residues. The DNA of the CDR3 is TGTGCCAGTAGTATAGGGGCAAAGACAGCCTACGAGCAGTACTTC. Its translation is CASSIGAKTAYEQYF.

This clonotype appeared many times. The chain combines TRBV7-2 with TRBJ1-6, with 9 positions matching TRBD1. V was clipped by 5 bases and J by 11 bases; unmatched bases: 13. The CDR3 contains 16 residues. Per the germline V gene, CDR1 is SGHTA and CDR2 is FQGNSA. CDR3 protein: CASSMYRDRVTAPLHF. DNA of the CDR3: TGTGCCAGCAGCATGTACCGGGACAGGGTTACGGCACCCCTCCACTTT.

The J gene is TRBJ1-5, the V gene TRBV18, with 8 nucleotides matching TRBD1. The CDR3 length is 17 residues. With 0 bases clipped from V and 6 bases from J, the junction kept 10 bases outside the gene matches. Germline V lookup: CDR1 KGHSH, CDR2 LQKENI. DNA for the CDR3: TGTGCCAGCTCACCACCCACCGCTCCAGGGGGCCGTCAGCCCCAGCATTTT. Protein product: CASSPPTAPGGRQPQHF.